In its sample, the clone carrying this TCR beta chain was seen a few times. What it binds is unknown. Documented treatment: roughly 10-day PBMC culture with coronavirus spike peptide pools or control peptides (ViraFEST assay). CDR1 DFQATT and CDR2 SNEGSKA come from the germline V gene (reference sequence). Trimming stripped 5 bases from V and 1 base from J, with 17 bases between. The CDR3 sequence is 15 residues long. Sequenced with the Oncomine TCR Beta short-read assay was DNA taken from cultured CD4+ T cells. Using its own MiXCR run on the PCR reads, TCRdb lists one record per CDR3 protein. The table lists 20,000 to 25,000 distinct CDR3 sequences, roughly two thirds of them singletons. The data are from a study of vaccination and CD4 T cells after COVID-19. Turning to the study itself: Post-vaccine specimens were obtained a median around 79 days after dose two (range 14 to 241).

This clonotype originated in a human donor who received a COVID-19 vaccine. The V call is TRBV20-1, the J call TRBJ1-2; D might be TRBD1 (5 bases). Sequenced here: CD4+ T cells from blood, cultured in vitro, sampled after SARS-CoV-2 vaccination. The CDR3 spells CSAPGRRAINYGYTF. Written as DNA, the CDR3 is TGCAGTGCTCCGGGACGGAGGGCCATTAACTATGGCTACACCTTC.